This T cell receptor (beta chain) was found in a study of cytotoxic CD8 clonotypes in ibrutinib-treated CLL. Clones were sequenced by immunoSEQ multiplex PCR, and TCRdb holds only the in-frame ones, with some missing. The table records roughly 220,000 clones, over 65% of them present only once. This clone has only one observation. Its antigen is still unknown. V lost 5 bases to trimming and J lost 7 bases, with 14 bases between them. The CDR3 length is 14 residues. The germline gives CDR1 SEHNR, CDR2 FQNEAQ (reference sequence). Study conclusions and caveats: Clonality went higher at ibrutinib response and then dropped back toward baseline at progression.

The TCR comes from a human donor with chronic lymphocytic leukemia. The specimen was PBMCs, collected after 12 months of ibrutinib treatment. The chain combines TRBV7-9 with TRBJ2-2; D not certain. The CDR3 DNA reads TGTGCCAGCAGCCCGCAAGGCCGAGACGGGGAGCTGTTTTTT. Translation: CASSPQGRDGELFF.